Sequencing of this TCR beta chain was carried out in a study of cytomegalovirus exposure and HLA in healthy donors. This CDR3 has 14 residues. Germline V CDR1 and CDR2: MNHEY, SVGAGI. Between the trimmed V and J ends, which lost 6 bases and 5 bases, there was a span of 16 bases. The study ran its PCR with 60 Vbeta and 13 Jbeta primers. Using immunoSEQ multiplex PCR, the repertoire was profiled, and TCRdb retains in-frame clones only, with some absent. This repertoire shows around 140,000 clones, approximately 10% found once; its top ten account for more than 6.5%. The sample was PBMCs. The rearrangement joins TRBV6-5 to TRBJ1-2, with D possibly TRBD1 on 5 matching bases. This receptor was taken from a woman aged 40 to 49 in good health and CMV-seropositive. In DNA, the CDR3 is TGTGCCAGCAGCCCCCGTATGGGGCATTATGGCTACACCTTC. It encodes CASSPRMGHYGYTF.